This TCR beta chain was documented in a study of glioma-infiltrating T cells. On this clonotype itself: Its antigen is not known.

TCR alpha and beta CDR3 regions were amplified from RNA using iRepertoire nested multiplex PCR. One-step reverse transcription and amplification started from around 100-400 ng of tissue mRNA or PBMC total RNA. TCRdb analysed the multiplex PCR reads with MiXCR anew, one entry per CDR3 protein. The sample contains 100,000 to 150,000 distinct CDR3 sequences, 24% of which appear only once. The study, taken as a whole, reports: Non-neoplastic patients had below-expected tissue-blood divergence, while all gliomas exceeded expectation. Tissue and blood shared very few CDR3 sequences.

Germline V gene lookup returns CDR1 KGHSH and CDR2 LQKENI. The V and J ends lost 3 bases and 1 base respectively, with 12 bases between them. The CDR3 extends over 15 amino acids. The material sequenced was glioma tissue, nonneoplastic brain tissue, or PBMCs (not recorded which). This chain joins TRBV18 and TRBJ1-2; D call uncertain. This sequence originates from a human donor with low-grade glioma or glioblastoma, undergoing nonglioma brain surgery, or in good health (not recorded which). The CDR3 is CASSPWQTDNYGYTF. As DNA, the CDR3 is TGTGCCAGCTCACCCTGGCAGACGGATAACTATGGCTACACCTTC. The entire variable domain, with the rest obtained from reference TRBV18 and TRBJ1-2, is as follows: NAGVMQNPRHLVRRRGQEARLRCSPMKGHSHVYWYRQLPEEGLKFMVYLQKENIIDESGMPKERFSAEFPKEGPSILRIQQVVRGDSAAYFCASSPWQTDNYGYTFGSGTRLTVV.